The 2 T cell receptor beta chains listed next were all sequenced from one sample in a study of T cell responses to AZD1222 COVID-19 vaccine. TCRdb's table, derived via immunoSEQ multiplex PCR, lists solely in-frame clones and lacks some. The table lists about 100,000 clones, around nine tenths of them singletons. The sequencing here drew on peripheral blood, taken on day 0 of AZD1222 vaccination. Receptor source: an adult in good health.

The chain carries TRBV7-2 and TRBJ1-5, with D hard to call. The germline V and J ends were trimmed by 2 bases and 3 bases, with 8 bases remaining between them. There are 14 residues in the CDR3. Germline V gene sequence: CDR1 SGHTA, CDR2 FQGNSA. The CDR3 coding sequence is TGTGCCAGCAGCTTAACGCGGTCCAATCAGCCCCAGCATTTT. This translates into CASSLTRSNQPQHF.

The chain combines TRBV7-8 with TRBJ2-1; 8 bases agree with TRBD2. Germline V gene lookup returns CDR1 SGHVS and CDR2 FQNEAQ. Trimming took 1 base from V and 3 from J; bases not matched to a gene: 8. The CDR3 sequence is 17 residues long. CDR3 loop: CASSLGRERGNYNEQFF. CDR3 DNA: TGTGCCAGCAGCTTAGGTCGGGAGCGGGGGAACTACAATGAGCAGTTCTTC.